This TCR beta chain was profiled in a study of Ad26.COV2.S vaccination and SARS-CoV-2 variants. In the study overall: Ad26.COV2.S was injected intramuscularly once or twice, 56 days apart.

Overall study findings and caveats: The study found higher spike-specific TCR breadth in vaccine than placebo recipients.

Of note for this clone: Its target is unknown.

This CDR3 spans 16 amino acids. Trimming left V 1 base short and J 4 bases short, with 14 bases between. CDR1 is MGHRA, CDR2 YSYEKL, per germline. The treatment: 15 to 20 received Ad26.COV2.S at low or high dose, single or two shots; roughly 5 received placebo; per-sample allocation not given. Day 63 following the first vaccine or placebo injection was when the samples were taken. The study used a vaccine consisting of an Ad26 vector that expressed Wuhan-strain SARS-CoV-2 spike. Sequencing was performed with immunoSEQ multiplex PCR; in TCRdb, only in-frame clones are kept and a portion is missing. The table lists a few hundred thousand clones, around 87% of them singletons, with around 3.5% in the top ten.

Here the sequenced sample was peripheral blood, taken in a trial of Ad26.COV2.S vaccine versus placebo. The chain couples TRBV4-1 to TRBJ1-5, with a weak D call TRBD1 (5 bases). The TCR was taken from a person between 18 and 59 years old who received the Ad26.COV2.S COVID-19 vaccine or a placebo. The CDR3 DNA sequence: TGCGCCAGCAGCCAAGCCCCATTCCGGGGGAATCAGCCCCAGCATTTT. Translated: CASSQAPFRGNQPQHF.